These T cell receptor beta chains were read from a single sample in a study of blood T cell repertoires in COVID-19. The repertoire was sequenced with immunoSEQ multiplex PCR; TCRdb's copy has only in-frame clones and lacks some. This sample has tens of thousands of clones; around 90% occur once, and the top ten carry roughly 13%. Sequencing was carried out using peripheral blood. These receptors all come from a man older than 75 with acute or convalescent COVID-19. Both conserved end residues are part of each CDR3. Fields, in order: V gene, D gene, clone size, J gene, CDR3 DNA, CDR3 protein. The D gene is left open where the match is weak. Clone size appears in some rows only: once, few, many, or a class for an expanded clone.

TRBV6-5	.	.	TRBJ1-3	TGTGCCAGCACAGGGCTCTCTGGAAACACCATATATTTT	CASTGLSGNTIYF
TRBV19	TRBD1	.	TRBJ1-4	TGTGCCAGTAGTATCCCCAGGGGGCCCGCAACTAATGAAAAACTGTTTTTT	CASSIPRGPATNEKLFF
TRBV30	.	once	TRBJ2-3	TGTGCCTGGAGTGTAAAGGTAGGGGTTCGGACAGATACGCAGTATTTT	CAWSVKVGVRTDTQYF
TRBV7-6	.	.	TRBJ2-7	TGTGCCAGCAGCTTAGCAGGGGATAGCTCCTACGAGCAGTACTTC	CASSLAGDSSYEQYF
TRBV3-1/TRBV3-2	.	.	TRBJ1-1	TGTGCCAGCAGGCCCGCGGGCCGAGCTGAAGCTTTCTTT	CASRPAGRAEAFF
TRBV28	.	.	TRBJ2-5	TGTGCCACCTCCCGGCAGACTGAGACCCAGTACTTC	CATSRQTETQYF
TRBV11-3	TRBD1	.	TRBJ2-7	TGTGCCAGCAGCTTAAGGTGGGACAGGGATGGGAGCTCCTACGAGCAGTACTTC	CASSLRWDRDGSSYEQYF
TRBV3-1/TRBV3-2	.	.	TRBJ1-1	TGTGCCAGCAGCCAAGATACTCGGACAGTCCGCACTGAAGCTTTCTTT	CASSQDTRTVRTEAFF
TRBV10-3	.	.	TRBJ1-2	TGTGCCATCAGTGCCGCAGGGCCCTCCACACCCCTCTACACCTTC	CAISAAGPSTPLYTF
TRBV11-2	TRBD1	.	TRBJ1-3	TGTGCCAGCAGCTTGCGGACAGGACACTCTGGAAACACCATATATTTT	CASSLRTGHSGNTIYF
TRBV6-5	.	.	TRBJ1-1	TGTGCCAGCAGTTACAGTAGGAACACTGAAGCTTTCTTT	CASSYSRNTEAFF
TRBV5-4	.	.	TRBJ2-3	TGTGCCAGCAGCTACCCCTCACAGGGAGTTACGCAGTATTTT	CASSYPSQGVTQYF
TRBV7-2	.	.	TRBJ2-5	TGTGCCAGCAGCTCATCGGGGACCCAGTACTTC	CASSSSGTQYF
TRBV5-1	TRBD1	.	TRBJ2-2	TGCGCCAGCAGCTTGGAGGGACAGGGGGTTGGCACCGGGGAGCTGTTTTTT	CASSLEGQGVGTGELFF
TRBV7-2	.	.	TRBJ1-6	TGTGCCAGCAGCACCAAGGCGGCCTATAATTCACCCCTCCACTTT	CASSTKAAYNSPLHF
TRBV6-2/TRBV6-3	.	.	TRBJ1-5	TGTGCCAGCAGTCACCCGAGGGGCAGGGGTGACAATCAGCCCCAGCATTTT	CASSHPRGRGDNQPQHF
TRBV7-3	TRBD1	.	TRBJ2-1	TGTGCCAGCAGCTTATCAGGGGGCGGCTACAATGAGCAGTTCTTC	CASSLSGGGYNEQFF
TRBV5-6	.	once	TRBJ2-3	TGTGCCAGCAGCTGGGACACCACAGATACGCAGTATTTT	CASSWDTTDTQYF
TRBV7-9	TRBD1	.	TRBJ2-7	TGTGCCAGCAGCTTGAGCCGGGACAGGTCCTACGAGCAGTACTTC	CASSLSRDRSYEQYF
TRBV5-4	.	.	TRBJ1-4	TGTGCCAGCAGCTTGGCCGGGGGACGAGCTAATGAAAAACTGTTTTTT	CASSLAGGRANEKLFF
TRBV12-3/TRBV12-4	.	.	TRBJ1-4	TGTGCCAGCACCCTAAGGGGGAATGAAAAACTGTTTTTT	CASTLRGNEKLFF